This entry concerns a single T cell receptor beta chain. What it binds is unknown. In germline, CDR1 is SGHRS, CDR2 YFSETQ. V was shortened by 4 bases and J by 4 bases, with 15 bases between the two germline ends. The CDR3 runs 14 residues. The sample belongs to a study of shared clonotypes between healthy human individuals. General study results and limits: Apart from blood, nothing was sampled; tissue repertoires likely differ.

There were no recent acute infections or vaccinations among the donors, who were healthy HIV-negative adults. Genomic DNA (from each subset) was split evenly across several immunoSEQ plates. Authors' methods: ImmunoSEQ junction-only sequences lacked quality scores, so their filtering differed. Libraries were prepared by immunoSEQ multiplex PCR; TCRdb keeps only in-frame clonotypes and omits some of them. From that table come the V and J calls and clone size; the DNA was used to work out D and trimming. This sample has approximately 2.5 million clones; approximately 90% occur once, and the top ten carry 0.11% to 0.15%.

This clonotype originated in a man aged 18 to 29 in good health. V usage is TRBV5-1 and J usage is TRBJ2-7; TRBD1 might be the D (6 bases). The sequenced sample consisted of naive CD4+ T cells sorted from blood. Subset meaning: CD45RA+ positively selected. The CDR3 is CASSADRLSYEQYF. CDR3 nucleotide sequence: TGCGCCAGCAGCGCAGACAGGCTCTCTTACGAGCAGTACTTC.